The 8 T cell receptor beta chains given below trace back to one sample, sequenced in a study of radiotherapy plus CTLA-4 blockade in lung cancer. Sequencing was performed with immunoSEQ multiplex PCR; in TCRdb, only in-frame clones are kept and a portion is missing. The repertoire holds more than 65,000 clones, with roughly four fifths as singletons. The sequences come from peripheral blood, collected from a patient treated with radiotherapy plus ipilimumab. The receptors were gathered from a human donor with non-small cell lung cancer who had stable disease on radiotherapy plus ipilimumab.

The J gene is TRBJ2-2, the V gene TRBV7-3, with D tentatively TRBD1 (7 bases). Germline V gene sequence: CDR1 SGHTA, CDR2 FQGTGA. V was pared by 2 bases and J by 5 bases, with 15 bases between. CDR3 length equals 16 residues. The CDR3 reads CASSLGSRGRTGELFF. The CDR3 nucleotides read TGTGCCAGCAGCTTAGGGTCCAGGGGGAGGACCGGGGAGCTGTTTTTT.

This sequence joins TRBV27 and TRBJ2-1, with 11 bases lining up with TRBD2. The V gene end was trimmed by 6 bases and the J gene end by 5 bases; junction bases not matched to a gene: 12. This CDR3 contains 17 residues. Germline-derived CDR1 and CDR2 are MNHEY and SMNVEV (reference sequence). CDR3 sequence: CASSDPSLAGVNNEQFF. In DNA form, the CDR3 reads TGTGCCAGCAGCGACCCCTCACTAGCGGGGGTAAACAATGAGCAGTTCTTC.

J is TRBJ1-5 and V is TRBV19; TRBD1 agrees at 8 bases. Per germline, CDR1 LNHDA and CDR2 SQIVND (reference sequence). This CDR3 region has 15 residues. Trimming cost V 4 bases and J 7 bases; bases outside gene matches: 9. DNA of the CDR3: TGTGCCAGTAGTACCGGGGACAGGCCTTGGCAGCCCCAGCATTTT. Its protein product is CASSTGDRPWQPQHF.

J is TRBJ1-2 and V is TRBV6-5; D is unresolved. Germline values: CDR1 MNHEY, CDR2 SVGAGI. Trimming stripped 6 bases from V and 7 bases from J, with 12 bases between. The CDR3 spans 12 residues. The CDR3 sequence is CASRAFSGGYTF. In nucleotides, the CDR3 is TGTGCCAGCAGGGCCTTCTCTGGTGGCTACACCTTC.

This clone was observed a single time. This sequence joins TRBV7-8 and TRBJ2-7, with TRBD2 as a possible D gene (7 bases). Per germline, CDR1 SGHVS and CDR2 FQNEAQ. Trimming cost V 3 bases and J 9 bases, with 21 bases left between them. This CDR3 has 15 amino acids. The CDR3 spells CASSLGAGVTGWQYF. The CDR3 nucleotides read TGTGCCAGCAGCTTGGGGGCGGGGGTCACCGGGTGGCAGTACTTC.

The chain links TRBV11-2 to TRBJ1-1, with D hard to call. Germline V gene lookup returns CDR1 SGHAT and CDR2 FQNNGV. V gave up 1 base and J gave up 0 bases, with 3 bases separating them. The CDR3 is made up of 13 amino acids. The CDR3 is CASSLGLNTEAFF. CDR3 bases: TGTGCCAGCAGCTTAGGATTGAACACTGAAGCTTTCTTT.

The rearrangement links TRBV11-1 to TRBJ1-6; 7 bases match TRBD1. The germline CDR1 and CDR2 sequences are SGHAT and FQDESV (reference sequence). V lost 2 bases to trimming and J lost 10 bases; unmatched junction nucleotides: 5. The CDR3 consists of 14 residues. As DNA, the CDR3 is TGTGCCAGCAGCTTACGGCAGGGGGGCTCACCCCTCCACTTT. It encodes CASSLRQGGSPLHF. Drawing the rest from reference TRBV11-1 and TRBJ1-6, the complete variable domain is EAEVAQSPRYKITEKSQAVAFWCDPISGHATLYWYRQILGQGPELLVQFQDESVVDDSQLPKDRFSAERLKGVDSTLKIQPAELGDSAMYLCASSLRQGGSPLHFGNGTRLTVT.

The chain has TRBV2 and TRBJ1-3, with a tentative D call TRBD1 (5 bases). The CDR3 loop spans 17 amino acids. CDR1 and CDR2 from the germline V gene are SNHLY and FYNNEI. The V gene lost 3 bases and the J gene lost 2 bases, with 17 bases spanning the gap. The CDR3 spells CASSDRRGVGAGNTIYF. In nucleotides, the CDR3 is TGTGCCAGCAGTGACCGCCGGGGGGTAGGGGCTGGAAACACCATATATTTT.